This is a list of T cell receptor beta chains from one sample in a study of blood T cell repertoires in COVID-19. Method: immunoSEQ multiplex PCR; TCRdb's copy keeps in-frame clones and lacks some. Among 150,000 to 200,000 clones listed, roughly 87% were seen once. Sequenced material: peripheral blood. These receptors came from a woman aged 45-59 years with acute or convalescent COVID-19. The CDR3 runs from the conserved cysteine through the conserved F or W. The D gene is left open where the match is weak. Rows give clone size only sometimes, using once, few, many, or a class for an expanded clone.

>TRBV5-8|TRBJ2-3|.|.
TGTGCCAGCAACCACGGACAGTCCACAGATACGCAGTATTTT
CASNHGQSTDTQYF
>TRBV19|TRBJ1-5|.|TRBD1
TGTGCCAGTATCCCCGCAGGGGGTAGCAATCAGCCCCAGCATTTT
CASIPAGGSNQPQHF
>TRBV6-5|TRBJ1-1|once|.
TGTGCCAGCAGTTACTCCAGACTTGAAGCTTTCTTT
CASSYSRLEAFF
>TRBV12-3/TRBV12-4|TRBJ2-1|.|TRBD1
TGTGCCAGCAGACACAGGGGGACTGAGCAGTTCTTC
CASRHRGTEQFF
>TRBV12-3/TRBV12-4|TRBJ1-2|.|.
TGTGCCAGCAGTTTACGCGACAGCCGTGGCTACACCTTC
CASSLRDSRGYTF
>TRBV9|TRBJ2-3|.|TRBD2
TGTGCCAGCAGCGTGTCTCCGGGACTACAAGTCACAGATACGCAGTATTTT
CASSVSPGLQVTDTQYF
>TRBV7-2|TRBJ1-2|.|TRBD1
TGTGCCAGCAGCGGAGGACAGGCATGGAGCTATGGCTACACCTTC
CASSGGQAWSYGYTF
>TRBV5-1|TRBJ2-3|.|TRBD2
TGCGCCAGCAGCCCCCTTAGGGGTAGCGGGTTGGGGAGCACAGATACGCAGTATTTT
CASSPLRGSGLGSTDTQYF
>TRBV7-6|TRBJ2-3|.|TRBD2
TGTGCCAGCAGCCCCCTAGCGGGGGTTAGCACAGATACGCAGTATTTT
CASSPLAGVSTDTQYF
>TRBV19|TRBJ1-2|.|.
TGTGCCAGTAGTGTGACAGGCTATGGCTACACCTTC
CASSVTGYGYTF
>TRBV9|TRBJ2-5|.|TRBD2
TGTGCCAGCAGCCCTCGCGGGGGCCAAGAGACCCAGTACTTC
CASSPRGGQETQYF
>TRBV7-3|TRBJ2-3|.|TRBD2
TGTGCCAGCAGCTTAACTTTAGCGGGGGGCACAGATACGCAGTATTTT
CASSLTLAGGTDTQYF
>TRBV10-3|TRBJ1-1|.|.
TGTGCCATCAGCGCCCGAGACACTGAAGCTTTCTTT
CAISARDTEAFF
>TRBV6-5|TRBJ1-1|.|.
TGTGCCAGCAGTAACGGACGGGGTGGGACTGAAGCTTTCTTT
CASSNGRGGTEAFF
>TRBV5-1|TRBJ1-2|.|TRBD1
TGCGCCAGCAGCTGGGGGACAGGGGATGGCTACACCTTC
CASSWGTGDGYTF
>TRBV5-5|TRBJ1-2|.|.
TGTGCCAGCAGCCTATCCGGGGGCTACACCTTC
CASSLSGGYTF
>TRBV9|TRBJ1-1|.|TRBD1
TGTGCCAGCAGCGGGATAGGGACAGGGGTCGCTTTCTTT
CASSGIGTGVAFF